The 30 T cell receptor beta chains in this list originate from one sample, sequenced in a study of T cell repertoires in cytomegalovirus infection. MiXCR was run by TCRdb on the reads, yielding one entry per CDR3 protein. The table has about 470,000 distinct CDR3 sequences, under 55% seen once; the top ten hold roughly two fifths. These receptors are not linked to any known antigen. Source: cultured PBMCs, taken from culture after CMV antigen stimulation. These TCRs come from a human donor in good health (CMV status not recorded). Some clones in this sample may be carry-over from other donors' samples.

This clonotype has just a few counts. The chain has TRBV4-1 and TRBJ2-3, with D uncertain. V lost 0 bases and J lost 2, with 6 bases in between. CDR1 is MGHRA and CDR2 is YSYEKL in the germline V gene. The CDR3 extends over 14 amino acids. This CDR3 is CASSQDLHTDTQYF. The DNA of the CDR3 is TGCGCCAGCAGCCAAGATCTCCACACAGATACGCAGTATTTT.

The chain has TRBV5-1 and TRBJ2-4; TRBD2 is a possible D gene (7 bases). The germline V gene has CDR1 SGHRS and CDR2 YFSETQ. V shed 1 base and J shed 8 bases, with 13 bases lying between them. CDR3 length: 14 amino acids. This CDR3 is CASSLKGGPDIQYF. In nucleotides, the CDR3 is TGCGCCAGCAGCTTGAAGGGGGGGCCGGACATTCAGTACTTC.

V usage is TRBV12-3 or TRBV12-4 and J usage is TRBJ2-5; 12 bases match TRBD2. This CDR3 region has 16 residues. Trimming at V came to 3 bases and at J to 2 bases, leaving 4 bases not matched to a gene. CDR3: CASSFEGLAGQETQYF. CDR3 nucleotides: TGTGCCAGCAGTTTTGAGGGACTAGCGGGTCAAGAGACCCAGTACTTC.

This clonotype occurred a few times. This chain links TRBV4-1 with TRBJ1-2; D is uncertain. The CDR3 extends over 14 amino acids. Germline V gives CDR1 MGHRA, CDR2 YSYEKL. The ends were cut back, 1 base at V and 3 bases at J, with 9 bases in the middle. This CDR3 reads CASSQAPVYYGYTF. The CDR3 DNA is TGCGCCAGCAGCCAAGCGCCAGTATACTATGGCTACACCTTC.

The rearrangement links TRBV6-1 to TRBJ1-2, with a possible D match to TRBD1 (5 bases). Trimming removed 6 bases at V and 7 bases at J, with 15 bases between. This CDR3 has 13 residues. The germline gives CDR1 MNHNS, CDR2 SASEGT. In nucleotides, the CDR3 is TGTGCCAGCAGGGGCGGACTAAGGGGTGGCTACACCTTC. Translation gives CASRGGLRGGYTF.

The rearrangement links TRBV2 to TRBJ2-2; 10 bases are a match to TRBD2. The CDR3 contains 13 residues. The germline V gene encodes CDR1 SNHLY and CDR2 FYNNEI. Losses at the gene ends were 9 bases for V and 6 bases for J; bases not matched to a gene: 4. This CDR3 is CARGTSDSGELFF. The CDR3 bases are TGTGCCAGGGGGACTAGCGATTCCGGGGAGCTGTTTTTT. Using reference TRBV2 and TRBJ2-2 for the parts outside the CDR3, the full variable domain is EPEVTQTPSHQVTQMGQEVILRCVPISNHLYFYWYRQILGQKVEFLVSFYNNEISEKSEIFDDQFSVERPDGSNFTLKIRSTKLEDSAMYFCARGTSDSGELFFGEGSRLTVL.

This clonotype has a count of ten or more. The J gene is TRBJ2-5, the V gene TRBV7-2; D possibly corresponds to TRBD1 (6 bases). This CDR3 has 15 amino acids. From germline, CDR1 is SGHTA and CDR2 FQGNSA. V dropped 4 bases and J dropped 5 bases, with 17 bases sitting between them. For the CDR3, the DNA is TGTGCCAGCAGCTACCAGGGGCAGGGGAAGGAGACCCAGTACTTC. This encodes CASSYQGQGKETQYF. The variable domain in full, with the rest retrieved from reference TRBV7-2 and TRBJ2-5, is GAGVSQSPSNKVTEKGKDVELRCDPISGHTALYWYRQSLGQGLEFLIYFQGNSAPDKSGLPSDRFSAERTGGSVSTLTIQRTQQEDSAVYLCASSYQGQGKETQYFGPGTRLLVL.

This chain uses TRBV9 with TRBJ2-3; D unclear. Trimming removed 2 bases at V and 2 bases at J, with 9 bases between. CDR1 and CDR2 (germline): SGDLS, YYNGEE. This CDR3 region has 14 residues. The CDR3 here is CASSVARSTDTQYF. The CDR3 nucleotides are TGTGCCAGCAGCGTGGCCCGATCCACAGATACGCAGTATTTT. Combining the CDR3 with reference TRBV9 and TRBJ2-3 gives the whole variable domain DSGVTQTPKHLITATGQRVTLRCSPRSGDLSVYWYQQSLDQGLQFLIQYYNGEERAKGNILERFSAQQFPDLHSELNLSSLELGDSALYFCASSVARSTDTQYFGPGTRLTVL.

The rearrangement joins TRBV6-1 to TRBJ1-5; D is undetermined. This CDR3 spans 17 amino acids. In germline, CDR1 is MNHNS, CDR2 SASEGT. The V end lost 2 bases, the J end lost 5 bases, and 19 bases lay between the germline ends. The CDR3 DNA reads TGTGCCAGCAGTGAATTAGGTCTTGTGGGTATCGATCAGCCCCAGCATTTT. It specifies CASSELGLVGIDQPQHF.

The chain is built from TRBV6-2 or TRBV6-3 and TRBJ2-5, with D possibly matching TRBD1 (5 bases). The length of the CDR3 is 14 residues. Trimming left V 6 bases short and J 1 base short, with 12 bases between. Germline V gene data show CDR1 as MNHEY and CDR2 as SVGEGT. The CDR3 coding sequence is TGTGCCAGCAGATCCGGACATGGCCAAGAGACCCAGTACTTC. Translated, it gives CASRSGHGQETQYF.

This sequence joins TRBV12-3 or TRBV12-4 and TRBJ1-5; D ambiguous. Trimming removed 6 bases from V and 7 bases from J, with 19 bases in between. The CDR3 has 15 amino acids. This CDR3 reads CASRVSLAPRQPQHF. The CDR3, as DNA: TGTGCCAGCAGAGTTTCTCTAGCGCCGAGGCAGCCCCAGCATTTT.

The J gene is TRBJ2-5, the V gene TRBV6-6; 11 nucleotides line up with TRBD2. The CDR3 has 15 amino acids. Germline values: CDR1 MNHNY, CDR2 SVGAGI (reference sequence). With 5 bases clipped from V and 2 bases from J, the junction kept 4 bases outside the gene matches. The CDR3 protein is CASSRLAGPQETQYF. The DNA of the CDR3 is TGTGCCAGCAGTAGACTAGCGGGGCCTCAAGAGACCCAGTACTTC.

This sequence joins TRBV7-9 and TRBJ2-7, with TRBD2 matching over 8 bases. The ends lost 4 bases at V and 0 bases at J; junction bases unmatched: 11. Looked up from germline, CDR1 is SEHNR and CDR2 is FQNEAQ (reference sequence). CDR3 size: 17 residues. The CDR3 region is CASSSLRPAGVSYEQYF. For the CDR3, the DNA is TGTGCCAGCAGCTCGCTGCGACCAGCGGGAGTCTCCTACGAGCAGTACTTC.

V gene TRBV6-9 combines with J gene TRBJ2-2; no clear D. The CDR3 is made up of 12 amino acids. Trimming cost V 3 bases and J 11 bases, with 10 bases left between them. Germline values: CDR1 MNHGY, CDR2 SVAAGI. The CDR3 DNA is TGTGCCAGCAGTTACGGTACCTCCGAGCTGTTTTTT. As protein: CASSYGTSELFF.

There are many counts of this clonotype. This chain links TRBV7-2 with TRBJ2-5, with a tentative D call TRBD2 (5 bases). Between the trimmed V and J ends, which lost 0 bases and 6 bases, there was a span of 11 bases. This CDR3 comprises 14 residues. Germline CDR1 is SGHTA and CDR2 is FQGNSA. CDR3 nucleotides: TGTGCCAGCAGCTTAGCACTAGGCGGAAAGACCCAGTACTTC. As protein: CASSLALGGKTQYF.

This clonotype was seen a handful of times. The chain is built from TRBV7-8 and TRBJ2-7; TRBD1 agrees at 7 bases. CDR3 length: 17 residues. Germline CDR1 SGHVS, CDR2 FQNEAQ. After removal of 4 bases from V and 3 bases from J, the junction contained 15 bases not matched to a gene. The CDR3 nucleotides are TGTGCCAGCAGCTCTAAGAATGACAGGGCCGACTTCTACGAGCAGTACTTC. Translation: CASSSKNDRADFYEQYF. Together with reference TRBV7-8 and TRBJ2-7, the CDR3 gives the full variable domain: GAGVSQSPRYKVAKRGQDVALRCDPISGHVSLFWYQQALGQGPEFLTYFQNEAQLDKSGLPSDRFFAERPEGSVSTLKIQRTQQEDSAVYLCASSSKNDRADFYEQYFGPGTRLTVT.

The chain uses TRBV7-2 and TRBJ2-1; 10 bases agree with TRBD2. V shed 3 bases and J 4 bases; nucleotides not matched to a gene: 3. This CDR3 comprises 15 residues. Germline loops: CDR1 SGHTA, CDR2 FQGNSA. The CDR3 loop reads CASSFTSGNYNEQFF. The CDR3 DNA sequence: TGTGCCAGCAGCTTTACTAGCGGGAATTACAATGAGCAGTTCTTC.

A few counts support this clonotype. V and J are TRBV7-6 and TRBJ1-5; maybe TRBD1 (6 bases). The CDR3 contains 19 residues. V was trimmed by 0 bases and J by 0 bases, leaving 18 bases between them. Looked up from germline, CDR1 is SGHVS and CDR2 is FNYEAQ. DNA of the CDR3: TGTGCCAGCAGCTTAGCCCCCGGGGGGACAACTTATAGCAATCAGCCCCAGCATTTT. As protein: CASSLAPGGTTYSNQPQHF.

V usage is TRBV5-1 and J usage is TRBJ1-5; maybe TRBD1 (5 bases). Germline-derived CDR1 and CDR2 are SGHRS and YFSETQ. V was shortened by 0 bases and J by 7 bases, with 14 bases between the two germline ends. There are 15 residues in the CDR3. The CDR3 DNA sequence: TGCGCCAGCAGCTTGGGTATCGGTAGGGGCCAGCCCCAGCATTTT. Its translation is CASSLGIGRGQPQHF.

Written as DNA, the CDR3 is TGTGCCAGCAGTTACTCCGAGGCCACTGAAGCTTTCTTT. It codes for CASSYSEATEAFF. The chain uses TRBV6-8 and TRBJ1-1, with D hard to call. CDR1 is MNHGY, CDR2 SAAAGT, per germline. This CDR3 is built from 13 residues. V was shortened by 0 bases and J by 4 bases, with 6 bases between the two germline ends.

The V call is TRBV28, the J call TRBJ1-5; 9 nucleotides match TRBD1. V was pared by 5 bases and J by 11 bases, with 13 bases of the junction left unmatched. This CDR3 spans 15 amino acids. CDR1 is MDHEN, CDR2 SYDVKM, per germline. CDR3 residues: CASSPNAGTGKSQHF. CDR3 DNA: TGTGCCAGCAGTCCAAACGCCGGGACAGGGAAATCCCAGCATTTT.

This clonotype was found a few times. This chain connects TRBV12-3 or TRBV12-4 to TRBJ2-7; perhaps TRBD1 as D (6 bases). The CDR3 has 13 residues. Trimming shortened V by 4 bases and J by 2 bases, and 9 bases separated the two germline ends. The DNA for the CDR3 is TGTGCCAGCAGTTCGGACAGAACCTACGAGCAGTACTTC. Translated, it gives CASSSDRTYEQYF.

This clonotype was seen a few times. V usage is TRBV11-2 and J usage is TRBJ2-7, with D possibly being TRBD2 (6 bases). Between the trimmed V and J ends, which lost 3 bases and 0 bases, there was a span of 12 bases. The germline V gene has CDR1 SGHAT and CDR2 FQNNGV. This CDR3 has 15 amino acids. DNA of the CDR3: TGTGCCAGCAGCTTTCTTACGGGAGCCTCCTACGAGCAGTACTTC. This encodes CASSFLTGASYEQYF.

V is TRBV6-1 and J is TRBJ1-6; no clear D gene. Germline V gene lookup returns CDR1 MNHNS and CDR2 SASEGT. V lost 7 bases and J lost 2, with 6 bases in between. The CDR3 totals 13 residues. The CDR3 sequence: CASITAYNSPLHF. The CDR3 nucleotides are TGTGCCAGCATTACAGCCTATAATTCACCCCTCCACTTT.

This clonotype was counted only a few times. The chain links TRBV7-2 to TRBJ2-3; 9 positions agree with TRBD2. The germline CDR1 and CDR2 sequences are SGHTA and FQGNSA. The CDR3 consists of 17 residues. Trimming removed 1 base from V and 3 bases from J; junction bases left unmatched: 8. For the CDR3, the DNA is TGTGCCAGCAGCTTAGACGGTAGCGGGGGCGTTACAGATACGCAGTATTTT. Protein sequence: CASSLDGSGGVTDTQYF. The full variable domain, its missing parts supplied by reference TRBV7-2 and TRBJ2-3, is GAGVSQSPSNKVTEKGKDVELRCDPISGHTALYWYRQSLGQGLEFLIYFQGNSAPDKSGLPSDRFSAERTGGSVSTLTIQRTQQEDSAVYLCASSLDGSGGVTDTQYFGPGTRLTVL.

The gene calls are TRBV2 and TRBJ2-4, with 12 bases fitting TRBD1. The germline V gene has CDR1 SNHLY and CDR2 FYNNEI. The CDR3 extends over 16 amino acids. V shed 5 bases, J shed 2 bases, and the junction held 4 bases outside the gene matches. The CDR3 DNA follows: TGTGCCAGCAGTTGGGGACAGGGGGCAACCAAAAACATTCAGTACTTC. It encodes CASSWGQGATKNIQYF.

This chain links TRBV27 with TRBJ2-2; possibly TRBD2 for D (5 bases). Trimming shortened V by 5 bases and J by 0 bases, and 13 bases separated the two germline ends. From germline, CDR1 is MNHEY and CDR2 SMNVEV (reference sequence). CDR3 length equals 16 residues. The CDR3 region is CASSPLDYTNTGELFF. The CDR3 DNA reads TGTGCCAGCAGTCCCCTCGACTACACGAACACCGGGGAGCTGTTTTTT.

This clonotype was counted between two and nine times. The genes are TRBV7-8 and TRBJ2-1; 8 bases fit TRBD2. Trimming at V came to 5 bases and at J to 1 base, leaving 4 bases not matched to a gene. CDR1 SGHVS and CDR2 FQNEAQ come from the germline V gene. The CDR3 runs to 15 residues. CDR3 coding DNA: TGTGCCAGCAGCCGCTCTAGCGGGTCCTACAATGAGCAGTTCTTC. This translates into CASSRSSGSYNEQFF. Variable domain in full (rest from reference TRBV7-8 and TRBJ2-1): GAGVSQSPRYKVAKRGQDVALRCDPISGHVSLFWYQQALGQGPEFLTYFQNEAQLDKSGLPSDRFFAERPEGSVSTLKIQRTQQEDSAVYLCASSRSSGSYNEQFFGPGTRLTVL.

This clonotype was seen a single time. The chain combines TRBV19 with TRBJ2-4; TRBD2 aligns across 8 bases. The CDR3 runs to 18 residues. Germline V gene sequence: CDR1 LNHDA, CDR2 SQIVND (reference sequence). V trimming: 9 bases; J trimming: 0 bases; junction bases outside the gene matches: 16. CDR3 coding DNA: TGTGCCAGCACCACTAGCGGAATATATCAGATAGCCAAAAACATTCAGTACTTC. Residues: CASTTSGIYQIAKNIQYF. Together with reference TRBV19 and TRBJ2-4, the CDR3 gives the full variable domain: DGGITQSPKYLFRKEGQNVTLSCEQNLNHDAMYWYRQDPGQGLRLIYYSQIVNDFQKGDIAEGYSVSREKKESFPLTVTSAQKNPTAFYLCASTTSGIYQIAKNIQYFGAGTRLSVL.

This chain uses TRBV25-1 with TRBJ2-1; 10 bases are shared with TRBD2. V gave up 0 bases and J gave up 7 bases; unmatched junction bases: 6. From germline, CDR1 is MGHDK and CDR2 SYGVNS. The CDR3 consists of 16 residues. The CDR3 bases are TGTGCCAGCAGTGAATATGGGGGTAGCGGGAGGAATGAGCAGTTCTTC. It codes for CASSEYGGSGRNEQFF.